These T cell receptor beta chains were read from a single sample in a study of OX40 agonist ivuxolimab in advanced cancers. The assay was immunoSEQ multiplex PCR, and TCRdb's table has in-frame clones only and misses some. Of more than 95,000 clones listed, roughly 95% are singletons. The material was CD4+ or CD8+ T cells sorted from blood, obtained in a trial of the OX40 agonist ivuxolimab. These receptor sequences come from an adult with an advanced solid tumor such as melanoma, head and neck, liver or kidney cancer. Both conserved end residues are part of each CDR3. D genes are given only for firm matches. Only part of the rows carry a size: once, few, many, or a class if the clone is expanded.

CASSPPYNPNTGELFF,TGTGCCAGCTCACCACCGTATAACCCTAACACCGGGGAGCTGTTTTTT,TRBJ2-2,-,-,TRBV18
CASSLGGYEQYF,TGTGCCAGCAGTTTAGGCGGCTACGAGCAGTACTTC,TRBJ2-7,-,-,TRBV28
CASSLVAGVSDTQYF,TGTGCCAGCAGTTTGGTAGCGGGAGTCTCAGATACGCAGTATTTT,TRBJ2-3,TRBD2,once,TRBV28
CASRFSTYNSPLHF,TGTGCCAGTAGATTCTCGACTTATAATTCACCCCTCCACTTT,TRBJ1-6,-,-,TRBV19
CASSPPTSRDTQYF,TGTGCCAGCTCACCACCCACTAGCCGAGATACGCAGTATTTT,TRBJ2-3,-,-,TRBV18
CASTWDGTSNQPQHF,TGTGCCAGCACCTGGGACGGCACTAGCAATCAGCCCCAGCATTTT,TRBJ1-5,-,-,TRBV6-1
CASSLDGTGTKGTQYF,TGTGCCAGCAGCTTAGATGGGACAGGGACCAAGGGGACCCAGTACTTC,TRBJ2-5,TRBD1,once,TRBV11-2
CASSVGGAGVGLDETQYF,TGTGCCAGCAGTGTGGGGGGAGCGGGAGTGGGTTTAGATGAGACCCAGTACTTC,TRBJ2-5,TRBD2,-,TRBV28
CASSSPPGEPSYEQYF,TGTGCCAGCAGCTCCCCGCCCGGGGAACCCTCCTACGAGCAGTACTTC,TRBJ2-7,-,-,TRBV7-9
CASVRTGGIGETQYF,TGTGCCAGCGTGAGGACAGGGGGCATCGGAGAGACCCAGTACTTC,TRBJ2-5,TRBD1,-,TRBV6-1
CASGTGSVGGYTF,TGTGCCAGCGGGACAGGGAGTGTAGGGGGCTACACCTTC,TRBJ1-2,TRBD1,-,TRBV7-2
CASSQEPGQGKYF,TGCGCCAGCAGCCAGGAACCGGGACAGGGGAAGTATTTT,TRBJ2-3,TRBD1,-,TRBV4-3
CAWSVRQAEKLFF,TGTGCCTGGAGTGTCCGGCAGGCTGAAAAACTGTTTTTT,TRBJ1-4,-,-,TRBV30
CASSRTGLPSPLHF,TGTGCCAGCAGCCGTACAGGGTTACCTTCACCCCTCCACTTT,TRBJ1-6,-,few,TRBV6-5
CASLGRATTPLHF,TGTGCCAGCCTAGGACGGGCTACGACGCCCCTCCACTTT,TRBJ1-6,-,-,TRBV19
CASSPPNSWGPYEQYF,TGTGCCAGCTCACCACCGAATAGTTGGGGCCCCTACGAGCAGTACTTC,TRBJ2-7,-,-,TRBV18
CASSIRQGTYTGELFF,TGTGCCAGTAGTATACGACAGGGCACCTACACCGGGGAGCTGTTTTTT,TRBJ2-2,TRBD1,-,TRBV19
CASSYTPGTGGPEQYF,TGTGCCAGTAGCTACACGCCCGGGACAGGGGGTCCGGAGCAGTACTTC,TRBJ2-7,TRBD1,few,TRBV19
CATTGTSARDTQYF,TGTGCCACCACCGGGACTAGCGCGAGAGATACGCAGTATTTT,TRBJ2-3,TRBD2,-,TRBV7-9
CASSPGLVGNQPQHF,TGTGCCAGCAGCCCTGGACTAGTAGGCAATCAGCCCCAGCATTTT,TRBJ1-5,-,-,TRBV7-2
CASSSVDRASYEQYF,TGCGCCAGCAGCTCAGTAGACAGGGCGAGCTACGAGCAGTACTTC,TRBJ2-7,TRBD1,few,TRBV5-1
CASSLMGQGKGNTIYF,TGTGCCAGCAGCTTAATGGGACAGGGGAAGGGAAACACCATATATTTT,TRBJ1-3,TRBD1,-,TRBV28
CASSSLLAYEQYF,TGTGCCAGCAGCTCCTTGCTGGCCTACGAGCAGTACTTC,TRBJ2-7,-,-,TRBV7-8
CASSQVVRGRNTIYF,TGCGCCAGCAGCCAAGTTGTACGAGGCCGAAACACCATATATTTT,TRBJ1-3,-,once,TRBV4-1
CASSLDYRVEKLFF,TGTGCCAGCAGCTTAGACTACAGGGTTGAAAAACTGTTTTTT,TRBJ1-4,-,-,TRBV7-2
CASSLPRTGGGEQFF,TGTGCCAGCAGCCTTCCCAGGACAGGGGGCGGTGAGCAGTTCTTC,TRBJ2-1,TRBD1,-,TRBV7-9
CASRIPSGGCTF,TGTGCCAGCCGAATTCCTAGCGGGGGTTGCACCTTC,TRBJ1-2,-,-,TRBV28
CASSKGLLAGGVRGTQYF,TGCGCCAGCTCCAAAGGGTTACTAGCGGGGGGCGTGCGAGGTACGCAGTATTTT,TRBJ2-3,TRBD2,-,TRBV4-3
CSARDGDREFF,TGCAGTGCTAGAGACGGGGACAGGGAGTTCTTC,TRBJ2-1,TRBD1,once,TRBV20-1
CASSLAGSTDTQYF,TGTGCCAGCAGCTTGGCCGGCAGCACAGATACGCAGTATTTT,TRBJ2-3,-,-,TRBV5-4
CASSLPPGSELFF,TGTGCCAGCAGCCTCCCGCCAGGCTCGGAACTGTTTTTT,TRBJ1-4,-,-,TRBV7-2
CAWSVGGSGYEQYF,TGTGCCTGGAGTGTCGGCGGGAGTGGATACGAGCAGTACTTC,TRBJ2-7,TRBD2,-,TRBV30
CASSFLGDLYSNQPQHF,TGTGCCAGCAGCTTTTTAGGCGACCTATATAGCAATCAGCCCCAGCATTTT,TRBJ1-5,-,-,TRBV5-5
CASTPGQGSTIYF,TGTGCCAGCACCCCGGGACAGGGAAGCACCATATATTTT,TRBJ1-3,TRBD1,-,TRBV7-2
CASSFRERSGNTIYF,TGTGCCAGCAGTTTCAGGGAGCGGTCTGGAAACACCATATATTTT,TRBJ1-3,-,-,TRBV6-5
CASSIVQGDRPQHF,TGTGCCAGTAGTATTGTCCAGGGTGATCGGCCCCAGCATTTT,TRBJ1-5,-,-,TRBV19
CAISEGNQPQHF,TGTGCCATCAGTGAGGGGAATCAGCCCCAGCATTTT,TRBJ1-5,-,-,TRBV10-3
CASSLSVREGYEQYF,TGTGCCAGCAGCTTAAGTGTCAGGGAGGGCTACGAGCAGTACTTC,TRBJ2-7,TRBD2,-,TRBV7-9
CASSLGLGTSGYNEQFF,TGTGCCAGCAGTTTAGGCCTCGGGACTAGCGGCTACAATGAGCAGTTCTTC,TRBJ2-1,TRBD2,-,TRBV27
CASSLELEDTQYF,TGTGCCAGCAGCTTAGAGTTAGAAGATACGCAGTATTTT,TRBJ2-3,-,-,TRBV11-3
CASSSGTGALNEKLFF,TGTGCCAGCAGCTCCGGGACAGGGGCCTTAAATGAAAAACTGTTTTTT,TRBJ1-4,TRBD1,-,TRBV5-8
CASSPATIIAGTGELFF,TGTGCCAGCTCACCAGCGACGATAATAGCGGGGACCGGGGAGCTGTTTTTT,TRBJ2-2,TRBD2,-,TRBV18
CASSFGGNTEAFF,TGTGCCAGCAGCTTTGGGGGAAACACTGAAGCTTTCTTT,TRBJ1-1,-,-,TRBV7-2
CASSLAEGVQYF,TGTGCCAGCAGCTTGGCCGAGGGGGTACAGTACTTC,TRBJ2-5,-,-,TRBV5-4
CASRKGQMNTEAFF,TGTGCCAGCAGAAAGGGACAGATGAACACTGAAGCTTTCTTT,TRBJ1-1,TRBD1,-,TRBV6-5
CASGLVTGGETQYF,TGTGCTAGTGGTTTGGTAACAGGGGGGGAGACCCAGTACTTC,TRBJ2-5,TRBD1,-,TRBV12-5
CASSSQPPGDSHSPLHF,TGTGCCAGCAGTTCTCAACCGCCGGGGGACAGCCATTCACCCCTCCACTTT,TRBJ1-6,TRBD1,-,TRBV7-2
CASSSTSGRIRETQYF,TGTGCCAGCAGTTCGACTAGCGGTCGGATAAGAGAGACCCAGTACTTC,TRBJ2-5,TRBD2,once,TRBV27
CAISESWDYGYTF,TGTGCCATCAGTGAATCCTGGGACTATGGCTACACCTTC,TRBJ1-2,-,-,TRBV10-3
CASSPGQQISGYTF,TGCGCCAGCAGCCCTGGACAGCAAATCAGTGGCTACACCTTC,TRBJ1-2,-,-,TRBV5-1
CASSLEAWGTGTYEQYF,TGTGCCAGCAGCTTGGAGGCTTGGGGGACAGGGACGTACGAGCAGTACTTC,TRBJ2-7,TRBD1,-,TRBV5-4
CASSIGQGARTEAFF,TGTGCCAGCAGCATAGGACAGGGGGCGAGGACTGAAGCTTTCTTT,TRBJ1-1,TRBD1,-,TRBV5-3
CASSGTSGGYEQYF,TGCGCCAGCAGTGGCACTAGCGGGGGCTACGAGCAGTACTTC,TRBJ2-7,TRBD2,once,TRBV10-1
CASSMVGTGHGYTF,TGTGCCAGTAGTATGGTGGGGACAGGGCATGGCTACACCTTC,TRBJ1-2,TRBD1,-,TRBV19
CASSPRQGETQYF,TGTGCCAGCAGCCCGAGACAGGGGGAGACCCAGTACTTC,TRBJ2-5,TRBD1,-,TRBV6-5
CSLGSGYGYTF,TGCAGCCTGGGGTCAGGCTATGGCTACACCTTC,TRBJ1-2,-,-,TRBV20-1
CASQEAGEQFF,TGTGCCAGCCAGGAGGCGGGTGAGCAGTTCTTC,TRBJ2-1,-,-,TRBV2
CASSPAAGGHSGANVLTF,TGTGCCAGCTCACCAGCGGCAGGGGGCCACTCTGGGGCCAACGTCCTGACTTTC,TRBJ2-6,TRBD1,-,TRBV18